The 21 T cell receptor beta chains given below trace back to one sample, sequenced in a study of T-cell memory formation after mild COVID-19. MiXCR, applied by TCRdb to the 5' RACE reads, yields one record per CDR3 protein. The table shows about 440,000 distinct CDR3 sequences, with roughly 20% occurring only once. Sequencing was carried out using PBMCs or a T cell subset sorted from them (not recorded which). These receptors originate from an adult woman who had mild COVID-19 (a few samples of this study predate the infection). Cell type and time point are not known.

The rearrangement joins TRBV29-1 to TRBJ1-1; 8 positions match TRBD1. The CDR3 runs to 13 residues. Germline CDR1 SQVTM, CDR2 ANQGSEA. Trimming at V came to 7 bases and at J to 1 base, leaving 5 bases not matched to a gene. This CDR3 is CSARGQANTEAFF. The CDR3 DNA reads TGCAGCGCCCGGGGACAGGCGAACACTGAAGCTTTCTTT.

The gene calls are TRBV20-1 and TRBJ1-2; TRBD1 aligns across 10 bases. The germline CDR1 and CDR2 sequences are DFQATT and SNEGSKA (reference sequence). CDR3 size: 15 residues. Unmatched junction bases numbered 4, after V lost 0 bases and J lost 3 bases. The CDR3 DNA follows: TGCAGTGCTAGAGATTTGGGGACAGGGGACTATGGCTACACCTTC. It codes for CSARDLGTGDYGYTF.

This clonotype was recorded at least ten times. V gene TRBV9 combines with J gene TRBJ2-1, with 8 bases matching TRBD2. The CDR3 runs 13 residues. In germline, CDR1 is SGDLS, CDR2 YYNGEE. V lost 7 bases, J lost 6 bases, and 6 bases stayed unmatched. CDR3 in amino acids: CASGSGRINEQFF. The DNA for the CDR3 is TGTGCCAGCGGGAGCGGGAGAATCAATGAGCAGTTCTTC.

This clonotype was recorded at least ten times. The chain links TRBV2 to TRBJ2-5, with 7 bases identical to TRBD1. This CDR3 contains 12 residues. V was clipped by 4 bases and J by 12 bases; unmatched bases: 8. Germline CDR1 SNHLY, CDR2 FYNNEI. Written as DNA, the CDR3 is TGTGCCAGCAGTGGGGACAGCAACGCAGAGTACTTC. It encodes CASSGDSNAEYF.

This clonotype showed up just once. The chain couples TRBV4-2 to TRBJ1-3; D is ambiguous. The germline V gene has CDR1 LGHNA and CDR2 YNFKEQ. Trimming stripped 1 base from V and 1 base from J, with 14 bases between. CDR3 length equals 17 residues. Here the CDR3 DNA reads TGTGCCAGCAGCCAAGGTACAGTGAAAGGGTCTGGAAACACCATATATTTT. It codes for CASSQGTVKGSGNTIYF.

This clonotype appeared a few times. The chain combines TRBV2 with TRBJ2-7; D not certain. This CDR3 is built from 14 residues. The V gene lost 8 bases and the J gene lost 0 bases, with 14 bases spanning the gap. In germline, CDR1 is SNHLY, CDR2 FYNNEI. The CDR3 DNA follows: TGTGCCAGCTGTAGAGGAGAAACCTCCTACGAGCAGTACTTC. Its protein is CASCRGETSYEQYF.

The rearrangement uses TRBV5-1 and TRBJ2-2; D is undetermined. The CDR3 consists of 15 residues. CDR1 and CDR2 (germline): SGHRS, YFSETQ. V was clipped by 0 bases and J by 7 bases, with 13 bases between them. As DNA, the CDR3 is TGCGCCAGCAGCTTGGATTACCACATGGGCGGGGAGCTGTTTTTT. The encoded protein is CASSLDYHMGGELFF.

This sequence joins TRBV6-4 and TRBJ2-3; 7 bases agree with TRBD2. V was pared by 5 bases and J by 2 bases, with 16 bases of the junction left unmatched. Germline V gene sequence: CDR1 MRHNA, CDR2 SNTAGT. The CDR3 length is 18 residues. CDR3 nucleotide sequence: TGTGCCAGCAGTAAGACCGGGTGGACTAGGTCCGACACAGATACGCAGTATTTT. Its translation is CASSKTGWTRSDTDTQYF.

This clonotype was seen a handful of times. CDR3 amino acids: CASSIAGGGNTEAFF. The CDR3 nucleotides read TGTGCCAGTAGTATAGCTGGGGGAGGGAACACTGAAGCTTTCTTT. The V call is TRBV19, the J call TRBJ1-1; possible D gene TRBD1, 5 bases. This CDR3 is built from 15 residues. Germline lookup yields CDR1 LNHDA and CDR2 SQIVND (reference sequence). V lost 1 base and J 1 base, leaving 10 bases between the germline ends.

The rearrangement links TRBV14 to TRBJ2-3; no clear D. Germline CDR1 is SGHDN and CDR2 is FVKESK. V lost 0 bases, J lost 2 bases, and 9 bases lay in between. The CDR3 runs 15 residues. CDR3: CASSQDRRFTDTQYF. The CDR3 nucleotides are TGTGCCAGCAGCCAAGACCGGCGGTTCACAGATACGCAGTATTTT.

V and J are TRBV5-1 and TRBJ2-5; 10 bases agree with TRBD1. The germline CDR1 and CDR2 sequences are SGHRS and YFSETQ. The length of the CDR3 is 14 residues. J lost 5 bases, V lost 3 bases, and 4 bases had no gene match. CDR3 in DNA: TGCGCCAGCAGCTCCGGGACAGGGGTTGAGACCCAGTACTTC. Translating it yields CASSSGTGVETQYF.

The J gene is TRBJ2-3, the V gene TRBV7-7, with D unclear. Trimming stripped 1 base from V and 4 bases from J, with 9 bases between. There are 14 residues in the CDR3. The germline V gene encodes CDR1 SSHAT and CDR2 FNYEAQ (reference sequence). The DNA for the CDR3 is TGTGCCAGCAGCTTAGATCGCACCTCAGATACGCAGTATTTT. This codes for CASSLDRTSDTQYF. Based on the CDR3 plus reference TRBV7-7 and TRBJ2-3, the full variable domain is GAGVSQSPRYKVTKRGQDVTLRCDPISSHATLYWYQQALGQGPEFLTYFNYEAQPDKSGLPSDRFSAERPEGSISTLTIQRTEQRDSAMYRCASSLDRTSDTQYFGPGTRLTVL.

This chain joins TRBV4-1 and TRBJ1-4; the match to TRBD1 covers 11 bases. With 4 bases clipped from V and 8 bases from J, the junction kept 6 bases outside the gene matches. The CDR3 extends over 15 amino acids. Germline V gene sequence: CDR1 MGHRA, CDR2 YSYEKL. The CDR3 sequence is CASSPRDRGGEKLFF. The CDR3 coding sequence is TGCGCCAGCAGCCCTCGGGACAGGGGGGGCGAAAAACTGTTTTTT.

This clonotype showed up many times. V and J are TRBV28 and TRBJ2-1; D possibly matches TRBD1 or TRBD2 (5 bases each). Trimming removed 9 bases at V and 0 bases at J, with 6 bases between. The CDR3 consists of 12 residues. Germline values: CDR1 MDHEN, CDR2 SYDVKM. CDR3 in DNA: TGTGCCAGTGGGGGCTCCTACAATGAGCAGTTCTTC. It encodes CASGGSYNEQFF.

This clonotype was seen more than once but under ten times. V is TRBV10-2 and J is TRBJ2-7; TRBD1 matches at 10 bases. This CDR3 has 14 amino acids. The germline V gene encodes CDR1 WSHSY and CDR2 SAAADI. Unmatched junction bases numbered 8, after V lost 7 bases and J lost 5 bases. The CDR3 region has the DNA TGCGCCAGCAAAAGACAGGGGGCTTCGGACGAGCAGTACTTC. This encodes CASKRQGASDEQYF.

This clonotype was seen a few times. This chain uses TRBV4-1 with TRBJ1-2; D may be TRBD1 (6 bases). Germline CDR1 reads MGHRA; CDR2 reads YSYEKL. V was shortened by 2 bases and J by 2 bases, with 15 bases between the two germline ends. CDR3 size: 16 residues. The CDR3 here is CASSQSGTHFNYGYTF. CDR3 nucleotides: TGCGCCAGCAGCCAAAGTGGGACACATTTCAACTATGGCTACACCTTC.

In its sample, this clonotype was seen a few times. V and J are TRBV24-1 and TRBJ1-1; unclear D gene. The germline gives CDR1 KGHDR, CDR2 SFDVKD. The CDR3 consists of 15 residues. Trimming shortened V by 3 bases and J by 1 base, and 11 bases separated the two germline ends. The CDR3 nucleotides are TGTGCCACCAGTGATACGGGATCCGGGAACACTGAAGCTTTCTTT. Protein: CATSDTGSGNTEAFF.

The V call is TRBV7-2, the J call TRBJ2-2; D is tentatively TRBD1 or TRBD2 (5 bases each). V was trimmed by 3 bases and J by 0 bases, leaving 8 bases between them. Germline V gene data show CDR1 as SGHTA and CDR2 as FQGNSA. This CDR3 spans 15 amino acids. The CDR3 is CASSFEGPNTGELFF. In DNA form, the CDR3 reads TGTGCCAGCAGCTTTGAGGGACCGAACACCGGGGAGCTGTTTTTT.

The chain combines TRBV29-1 with TRBJ1-1; the match to TRBD1 covers 9 bases. The J segment lost 10 bases and the V segment lost 5 bases, leaving 14 bases of the junction unmatched. The CDR3 is made up of 14 amino acids. The germline CDR1 and CDR2 sequences are SQVTM and ANQGSEA. In DNA form, the CDR3 reads TGCAGCGTTCGGGACAGGGCCTCTCTTAACAGAGCTTTCTTT. Its protein product is CSVRDRASLNRAFF.

This clonotype turned up a few times. V usage is TRBV29-1 and J usage is TRBJ2-7; D is perhaps TRBD2 (6 bases). Trimming stripped 3 bases from V and 5 bases from J, with 17 bases between. The CDR3 covers 14 residues. CDR1 is SQVTM and CDR2 is ANQGSEA in the germline V gene. CDR3 bases: TGCAGCGTTGACGGGACTCCTCGAGGCAACGAGCAGTACTTC. Protein: CSVDGTPRGNEQYF.

The J gene is TRBJ2-3, the V gene TRBV9; D unclear. The germline gives CDR1 SGDLS, CDR2 YYNGEE. This CDR3 has 14 residues. Trimming left V 0 bases short and J 4 bases short, with 9 bases between. CDR3 nucleotides: TGTGCCAGCAGCGTAGCCAGCATGGCAGATACGCAGTATTTT. Residues: CASSVASMADTQYF. The full variable domain, in which reference TRBV9 and TRBJ2-3 provide the parts outside the CDR3, is DSGVTQTPKHLITATGQRVTLRCSPRSGDLSVYWYQQSLDQGLQFLIQYYNGEERAKGNILERFSAQQFPDLHSELNLSSLELGDSALYFCASSVASMADTQYFGPGTRLTVL.